Detailed here is one T cell receptor (beta chain). This sample was included in a study of glioma-infiltrating T cells after dendritic cell vaccination. Study context: Autologous tumor lysate-pulsed dendritic cell vaccination was given between the early 2000s and the early 2010s.

The CDR3 covers 14 residues. The repertoire was sequenced with immunoSEQ multiplex PCR; TCRdb's copy has only in-frame clones and lacks some. The repertoire holds 91,000 or so clones, with around 80% as singletons. Noted time point: after dendritic cell vaccination, including at tumor progression/relapse. The clonotype comes from a human donor with glioblastoma. The input for sequencing was blood, taken after dendritic cell vaccination. The chain recombines TRBV21-1 with TRBJ2-5; the table assigns TRBD2, which was not confirmed against the DNA. TRBV21-1 is assigned pseudogene status. CDR3 bases: TGTGCCAGCAGCTCCCGGTGCCGAAATCCGACCCAGTACTTC. Protein product: CASSSRCRNPTQYF.